The clone carrying this T cell receptor (beta chain) was detected ten times or more. Its antigen is unknown. This sample stems from a study of CD8+CD57+ T cells in acquired aplastic anemia. Overall study context: Sorted CD4+ and CD8+ cells yielded around 3.2 ug of DNA on average. Overall study results and limits: Patients had around 30 CD8+ CDR3 sequences in common with controls (the shared set).

J was trimmed by 6 bases and V by 2 bases; bases with no gene match: 7. In germline, CDR1 is SGHRS, CDR2 YFSETQ. The CDR3 covers 14 residues. TCR beta VDJ combinations and CDR3 sequences were profiled from genomic DNA. One entry per CDR3 protein results from TCRdb running MiXCR on the reads. This table has about 150,000 distinct CDR3 sequences, 40% to 45% appearing once. The specimen was sorted CD4+, CD8+, or CD8+CD57+ T cells (not recorded which) from PBMCs. V is TRBV5-1 and J is TRBJ1-2; 7 nucleotides align to TRBD1. The receptor was derived from a human donor in good health, serving as a control. The CDR3 protein is CASSLTGARDGYTF. As DNA, the CDR3 is TGCGCCAGCAGCTTAACAGGGGCCAGGGATGGCTACACCTTC.